The 17 T cell receptor beta chains listed next were all sequenced from one sample in a study of blood T cell repertoires in COVID-19. Produced via immunoSEQ multiplex PCR; TCRdb's table is partial and in-frame only. The repertoire consists of approximately 85,000 clones, with roughly 88% occurring once and the leading ten covering 25% to 30%. Input material: peripheral blood. These receptors were obtained from a man between 45 and 60 years old with active or convalescent COVID-19.

The V and J genes are TRBV6-2 or TRBV6-3 and TRBJ2-1; 7 nucleotides line up with TRBD2. V trimming: 2 bases; J trimming: 6 bases; junction bases outside the gene matches: 7. Germline CDR1 reads MNHEY; CDR2 reads SVGEGT. The CDR3 is 15 amino acids. As DNA, the CDR3 is TGTGCCAGCAGTTACCCAGGACTAGACTCCAATGAGCAGTTCTTC. Encoded protein: CASSYPGLDSNEQFF.

Only a few counts were recorded for this clone. The V and J genes are TRBV7-6 and TRBJ2-2; possible D gene TRBD1, 6 bases. V was cut by 2 bases and J by 8 bases, with 18 bases left in between. Germline V gene lookup returns CDR1 SGHVS and CDR2 FNYEAQ. CDR3 length: 16 residues. The CDR3 spells CASSLLTGLSGGELFF. The CDR3 nucleotides are TGTGCCAGCAGCTTACTTACAGGGCTGTCCGGGGGGGAGCTGTTTTTT.

The sample holds one count of this clone. The rearrangement joins TRBV7-2 to TRBJ2-3; D gene uncertain. The germline V gene has CDR1 SGHTA and CDR2 FQGNSA. The V end was cut by 5 bases, the J end by 6 bases, with 21 bases between. This CDR3 is 16 amino acids long. The CDR3 is CASSQNTPQIADTQYF. The CDR3 DNA reads as TGTGCCAGCAGCCAAAACACGCCGCAGATTGCTGATACGCAGTATTTT.

V is TRBV6-5 and J is TRBJ2-3; tentative D call: TRBD2 (5 bases). There are 14 residues in the CDR3. Trimming removed 2 bases at V and 0 bases at J, with 6 bases between. Germline lookup yields CDR1 MNHEY and CDR2 SVGAGI. CDR3 loop: CASSYRTSTDTQYF. CDR3 sequence (DNA): TGTGCCAGCAGTTACAGGACTAGCACAGATACGCAGTATTTT.

The chain is built from TRBV27 and TRBJ2-1; D possibly corresponds to TRBD2 (5 bases). The CDR3 sequence is 14 residues long. CDR1 is MNHEY and CDR2 is SMNVEV in the germline V gene (reference sequence). Trimming shortened V by 7 bases and J by 0 bases, and 10 bases separated the two germline ends. The chain's CDR3 is CASKVLASYNEQFF. CDR3 in DNA: TGTGCCAGCAAGGTGCTAGCCTCCTACAATGAGCAGTTCTTC.

The chain uses TRBV6-5 and TRBJ2-7, with TRBD2 identical over 10 bases. Germline values: CDR1 MNHEY, CDR2 SVGAGI. The length of the CDR3 is 16 residues. V lost 2 bases, J lost 0 bases, and 4 bases stayed unmatched. CDR3: CASSYTPSGSSYEQYF. The CDR3 DNA is TGTGCCAGCAGTTACACGCCTAGCGGGAGCTCCTACGAGCAGTACTTC.

Only one count was recorded for this clone. The genes are TRBV11-2 and TRBJ2-4; 8 bases line up with TRBD1. Germline-derived CDR1 and CDR2 are SGHAT and FQNNGV. The CDR3 totals 12 residues. V shed 2 bases and J 9 bases; nucleotides not matched to a gene: 0. CDR3 DNA sequence: TGTGCCAGCAGCTTAACAGGGGGCATTCAGTACTTC. Protein: CASSLTGGIQYF. Combining the CDR3 with reference TRBV11-2 and TRBJ2-4 gives the whole variable domain EAGVAQSPRYKIIEKRQSVAFWCNPISGHATLYWYQQILGQGPKLLIQFQNNGVVDDSQLPKDRFSAERLKGVDSTLKIQPAKLEDSAVYLCASSLTGGIQYFGAGTRLSVL.

This clone has more than one count but fewer than ten. The chain links TRBV18 to TRBJ1-5; TRBD1 matches 9 bases. The CDR3 runs 14 residues. J gave up 6 bases and V 4 bases, and 4 bases lay outside the gene matches. Germline loops: CDR1 KGHSH, CDR2 LQKENI. CDR3 nucleotide sequence: TGTGCCAGCTCACAACAGGGGGCTAGTCAGCCCCAGCATTTT. Protein product: CASSQQGASQPQHF.

The rearrangement joins TRBV19 to TRBJ2-5; 9 bases fit TRBD1. With 5 bases clipped from V and 4 bases from J, the junction kept 11 bases outside the gene matches. Germline V gene sequence: CDR1 LNHDA, CDR2 SQIVND (reference sequence). This CDR3 is 16 amino acids long. CDR3 in DNA: TGTGCCAGTAGTTCTCAAAGGGACAGGGAAGGAGAGACCCAGTACTTC. Residues: CASSSQRDREGETQYF.

V usage is TRBV27 and J usage is TRBJ1-1; 11 positions agree with TRBD1. Trimming at V came to 0 bases and at J to 3 bases, leaving 6 bases not matched to a gene. The CDR3 runs to 17 residues. Germline assignment: CDR1 MNHEY and CDR2 SMNVEV (reference sequence). The CDR3 spells CASSLSWTGGRDTEAFF. The CDR3 region has the DNA TGTGCCAGCAGTTTATCGTGGACAGGGGGCAGGGACACTGAAGCTTTCTTT.

This rearrangement joins TRBV5-1 to TRBJ2-7; possible D gene TRBD1, 6 bases. Trimming stripped 6 bases from V and 2 bases from J, with 15 bases between. Germline CDR1 reads SGHRS; CDR2 reads YFSETQ. The CDR3 extends over 14 amino acids. Written as DNA, the CDR3 is TGCGCCAGCAACCCTACAGGGCCCACCTACGAGCAGTACTTC. It codes for CASNPTGPTYEQYF.

In this sample, this clone turned up a few times. CDR3 sequence: CASSAGLPTDTQYF. The CDR3 DNA is TGTGCCAGCAGTGCAGGGTTGCCCACAGATACGCAGTATTTT. The chain recombines TRBV3-1 (or the pseudogene TRBV3-2) with TRBJ2-3; TRBD1 might be the D (5 bases). Trimming stripped 6 bases from V and 2 bases from J, with 12 bases between. The CDR3 totals 14 residues. The germline gives CDR1 LGHDT, CDR2 YNNKEL (reference sequence).

V gene TRBV9 combines with J gene TRBJ2-3, with 8 nucleotides matching TRBD2. V was pared by 0 bases and J by 6 bases, with 12 bases of the junction left unmatched. This CDR3 is 17 amino acids long. In germline, CDR1 is SGDLS, CDR2 YYNGEE. CDR3 sequence reads: CASSVGGAGAPRDTQYF. CDR3 coding DNA: TGTGCCAGCAGCGTAGGCGGAGCGGGGGCACCGCGGGATACGCAGTATTTT.

This chain uses TRBV19 with TRBJ2-1; 9 bases are a match to TRBD2. This CDR3 comprises 15 residues. J was trimmed by 6 bases and V by 1 base; bases with no gene match: 4. CDR1 LNHDA and CDR2 SQIVND come from the germline V gene (reference sequence). CDR3 sequence (DNA): TGTGCCAGTAGTATAGCTAGCGGGGTATTCAATGAGCAGTTCTTC. It encodes CASSIASGVFNEQFF.

DNA of the CDR3: TGTGCCAGCAGCCCCCGCGCGGGAGTGTCGAATGAGCAGTTCTTC. It codes for CASSPRAGVSNEQFF. The V and J genes are TRBV3-1 (or the pseudogene TRBV3-2) and TRBJ2-1; 7 bases map to TRBD2. CDR3 length equals 15 residues. The junction had 10 bases not matched to a gene; V was cut back by 4 bases and J by 7 bases. The germline V gene encodes CDR1 LGHDT and CDR2 YNNKEL (reference sequence).

The chain carries TRBV4-1 and TRBJ2-1; D is possibly TRBD2 (7 bases). The V end lost 3 bases, the J end lost 1 base, and 13 bases lay between the germline ends. The CDR3 contains 16 residues. The germline V gene encodes CDR1 MGHRA and CDR2 YSYEKL. The CDR3 protein is CASSQEAGTSYNEQFF. The CDR3 DNA sequence: TGCGCCAGCAGCCAGGAAGCGGGGACATCCTACAATGAGCAGTTCTTC.

V gene TRBV29-1 combines with J gene TRBJ2-7, with D possibly TRBD2 on 6 matching bases. Germline V gene lookup returns CDR1 SQVTM and CDR2 ANQGSEA. Between the trimmed V and J ends, which lost 3 bases and 4 bases, there was a span of 13 bases. The CDR3 extends over 13 amino acids. CDR3 sequence: CSVDVGSTYEQYF. The CDR3 coding sequence is TGCAGCGTTGATGTCGGGAGCACATACGAGCAGTACTTC.